The entry below describes one T cell receptor beta chain. What it binds is unknown. All patients were mismatch repair deficient, assessed by either PCR or immunohistochemistry. TCR sequencing covered a few patients who responded to pembrolizumab. Germline V gene data show CDR1 as ENHRY and CDR2 as SYGVKD. This CDR3 is built from 14 residues. V was clipped by 5 bases and J by 4 bases; unmatched bases: 6. This specimen comes from a study of PD-1 blockade in mismatch repair-deficient tumors. On the study more broadly: Enrolled about 2013-2016, patients had progressing, pretreated mismatch repair-deficient cancers of about twelve types. General study results and limits: Rapid post-treatment expansion, then contraction, generally preceding radiologic response, marked tumor-resident clones.

The method was immunoSEQ multiplex PCR; TCRdb's version includes in-frame clones alone and lacks a portion of them. Among roughly 120,000 clones listed, more than 60% were seen once. The sequencing used peripheral blood, collected approximately 60 weeks after starting pembrolizumab. The genes are TRBV10-3 and TRBJ1-2, with 8 bases identical to TRBD1. This clonotype was obtained from an adult with mismatch repair-deficient cancer. CDR3 coding DNA: TGTGCCATCAGTACCGGGACAGGTGGCTATGGCTACACCTTC. This gives the protein CAISTGTGGYGYTF.